Listed below are T cell receptor beta chains from one sample, sequenced in a study of blood T cell repertoires in COVID-19. The protocol was immunoSEQ multiplex PCR, while the TCRdb copy is restricted to in-frame clones and leaves out a portion. The table has about 280,000 clones, approximately 85% seen once. Material for sequencing was peripheral blood. These receptor sequences come from a man aged 18 to 29 with active or convalescent COVID-19. The CDR3 runs from the conserved cysteine through the conserved F or W. The D gene is left open where the match is weak. Rows give clone size only sometimes, using once, few, many, or a class for an expanded clone.

clone_size j_call v_call d_call cdr3_nt cdr3_aa
- TRBJ2-7 TRBV19 - TGTGCCAGTAGACAGAAAGGCGATGACGAGCAGTACTTC CASRQKGDDEQYF
- TRBJ2-7 TRBV19 - TGTGCCAGTAGTCCCGACCCGGGGTACGAGCAGTACTTC CASSPDPGYEQYF
- TRBJ1-2 TRBV13 TRBD1 TGTGCCAGCAGCTATATGCCGGGACAGGACAAACCTATGGGGGCTAACTATGGCTACACCTTC CASSYMPGQDKPMGANYGYTF
- TRBJ1-6 TRBV5-6 TRBD1 TGTGCCAGCAGCTTGGGTACAGGGGCTAATTCACCCCTCCACTTT CASSLGTGANSPLHF
- TRBJ2-5 TRBV5-5 - TGTGCCAGCAGCCCGTCGGTGTCGCCACAAGAGACCCAGTACTTC CASSPSVSPQETQYF
- TRBJ2-7 TRBV2 - TGTGCCAGCAGCTCAGGGCACATCGACGAGCAGTACTTC CASSSGHIDEQYF
- TRBJ1-2 TRBV6-2/TRBV6-3 - TGTGCCAGCAGTTACAAAAGGGACAGCTACACCTTC CASSYKRDSYTF
- TRBJ1-2 TRBV7-2 TRBD1 TGTGCCAGCAGCCCTGGACAGGACCATGATGGCTACACCTTC CASSPGQDHDGYTF
- TRBJ1-2 TRBV19 - TGTGCCAGTCATCCTAGGGCGGGTAACTATGGCTACACCTTC CASHPRAGNYGYTF
- TRBJ1-5 TRBV12-1 - TGTGCCAGCAGCTTTGCGCGGAGGCCCCAGCATTTT CASSFARRPQHF
- TRBJ1-5 TRBV15 - TGTGCCACCAGCAGAGAAACGGGGGGCAATCAGCCCCAGCATTTT CATSRETGGNQPQHF
- TRBJ2-7 TRBV12-3/TRBV12-4 TRBD1 TGTGCCAGCAGCCCGACAGGGGGCTACGAGCAGTACTTC CASSPTGGYEQYF
- TRBJ1-4 TRBV7-8 - TGTGCCAGCAGCTTAGGGGGCGGCGAAAAACTGTTTTTT CASSLGGGEKLFF
- TRBJ2-1 TRBV7-6 TRBD2 TGTGCCAGCAGCTCGACTAGCGGGGAGTACAATGAGCAGTTCTTC CASSSTSGEYNEQFF
- TRBJ1-2 TRBV13 - TGTGCCAGCAGCTCTGTGACAGATTCTAACTATGGCTACACCTTC CASSSVTDSNYGYTF
- TRBJ2-7 TRBV29-1 - TGCAGCGTTGATAGTACACAGAAGAGCTCCTACGAGCAGTACTTC CSVDSTQKSSYEQYF
- TRBJ1-1 TRBV14 - TGTGCCAGCAGCCAAGTGCCTAGGGGCACCGAAGCTTTCTTT CASSQVPRGTEAFF
once TRBJ1-6 TRBV6-5 - TGTGCCAGCAGTTACCGGAGCTCCTATAATTCACCCCTCCACTTT CASSYRSSYNSPLHF
- TRBJ1-6 TRBV7-9 - TGTGCCAGCAACACTCAGGGGCAGGGAAATAATTCACCCCTCCACTTT CASNTQGQGNNSPLHF
- TRBJ1-5 TRBV10-3 TRBD1 TGTGCCATCAGGCCGGGACAGGGGATCAATCAGCCCCAGCATTTT CAIRPGQGINQPQHF
once TRBJ1-3 TRBV18 - TGTGCCAGCTCTCAGACAGCCAACTCTGGAAACACCATATATTTT CASSQTANSGNTIYF
- TRBJ1-2 TRBV19 - TGTGCCAGTAGTCGACAAGGATGGGATGGCTACACCTTC CASSRQGWDGYTF
- TRBJ2-7 TRBV11-3 - TGTGCCAGCAGCCCGGAAATCGGAGGTGAGCAGTACTTC CASSPEIGGEQYF
- TRBJ1-1 TRBV18 - TGTGCCAGCTCACGCGGACAGTCGCCCTCTGAAGCTTTCTTT CASSRGQSPSEAFF